This TCR beta chain originates from a study of cytomegalovirus exposure and HLA in healthy donors. Study-wide findings and caveats: The records held CMV serostatus as the only immune exposure information. Presence/absence results assume similar sequencing depth per donor, which may not hold.

Regarding this clone: As yet, its antigen is unknown.

The primer mix had 60 Vbeta and 13 Jbeta primers. Method: immunoSEQ multiplex PCR; TCRdb's copy keeps in-frame clones and lacks some. The data contain some 160,000 clones, approximately 76% of them singletons. CDR1 and CDR2 from the germline V gene are KGHSH and LQKENI. V shed 1 base and J shed 0 bases, with 7 bases lying between them. This CDR3 region has 15 residues. The sample comprised PBMCs. The V gene is TRBV18, the J gene TRBJ1-3; no reliable D call. The receptor was derived from a woman aged 18-30 years in good health and CMV-seropositive. In DNA, the CDR3 is TGTGCCAGCTCACCACTAGAACTCTCTGGAAACACCATATATTTT. The encoded protein is CASSPLELSGNTIYF.